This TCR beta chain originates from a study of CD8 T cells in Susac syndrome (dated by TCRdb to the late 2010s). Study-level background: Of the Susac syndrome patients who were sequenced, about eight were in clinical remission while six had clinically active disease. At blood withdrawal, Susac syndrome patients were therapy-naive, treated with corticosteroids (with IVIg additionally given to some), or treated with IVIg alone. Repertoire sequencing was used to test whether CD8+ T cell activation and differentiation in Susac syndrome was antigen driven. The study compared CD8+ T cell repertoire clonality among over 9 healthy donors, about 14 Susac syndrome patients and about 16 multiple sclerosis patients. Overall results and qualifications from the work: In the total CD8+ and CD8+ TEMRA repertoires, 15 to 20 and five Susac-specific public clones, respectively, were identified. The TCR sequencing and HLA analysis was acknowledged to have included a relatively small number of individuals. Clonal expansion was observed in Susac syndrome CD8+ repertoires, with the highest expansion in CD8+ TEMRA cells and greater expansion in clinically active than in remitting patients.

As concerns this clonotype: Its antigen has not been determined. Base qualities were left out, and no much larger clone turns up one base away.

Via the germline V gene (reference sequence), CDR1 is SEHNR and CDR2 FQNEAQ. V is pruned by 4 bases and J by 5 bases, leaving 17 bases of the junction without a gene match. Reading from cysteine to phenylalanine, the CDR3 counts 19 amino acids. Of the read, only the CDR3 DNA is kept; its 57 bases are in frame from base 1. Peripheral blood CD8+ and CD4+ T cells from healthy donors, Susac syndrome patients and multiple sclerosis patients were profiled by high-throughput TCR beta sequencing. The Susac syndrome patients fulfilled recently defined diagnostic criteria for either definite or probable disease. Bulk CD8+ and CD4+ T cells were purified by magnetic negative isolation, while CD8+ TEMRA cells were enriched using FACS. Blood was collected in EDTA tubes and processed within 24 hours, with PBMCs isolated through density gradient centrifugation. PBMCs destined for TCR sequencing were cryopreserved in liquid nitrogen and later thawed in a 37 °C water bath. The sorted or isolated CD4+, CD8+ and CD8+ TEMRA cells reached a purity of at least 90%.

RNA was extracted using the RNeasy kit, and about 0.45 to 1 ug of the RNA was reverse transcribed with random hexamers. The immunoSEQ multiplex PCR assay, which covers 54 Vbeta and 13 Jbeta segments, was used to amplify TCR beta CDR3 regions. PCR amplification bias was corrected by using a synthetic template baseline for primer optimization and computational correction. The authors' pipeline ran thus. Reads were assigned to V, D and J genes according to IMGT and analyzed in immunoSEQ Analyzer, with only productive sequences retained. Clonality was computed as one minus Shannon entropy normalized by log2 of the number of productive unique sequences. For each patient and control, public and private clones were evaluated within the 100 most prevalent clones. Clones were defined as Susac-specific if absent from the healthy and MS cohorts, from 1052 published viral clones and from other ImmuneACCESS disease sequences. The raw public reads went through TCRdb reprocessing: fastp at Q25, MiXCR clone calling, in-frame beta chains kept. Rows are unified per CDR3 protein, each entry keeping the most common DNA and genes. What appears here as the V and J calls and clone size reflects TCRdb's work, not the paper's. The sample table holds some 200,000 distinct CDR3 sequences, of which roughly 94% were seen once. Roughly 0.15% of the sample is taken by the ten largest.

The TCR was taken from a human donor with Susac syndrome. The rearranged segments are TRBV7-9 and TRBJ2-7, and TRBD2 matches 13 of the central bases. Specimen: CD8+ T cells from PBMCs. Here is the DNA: TGTGCCAGCAGCTCTCTCATTTGGACTAGCGGGGGCGCTAGGAACGAGCAGTACTTC. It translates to CASSSLIWTSGGARNEQYF.